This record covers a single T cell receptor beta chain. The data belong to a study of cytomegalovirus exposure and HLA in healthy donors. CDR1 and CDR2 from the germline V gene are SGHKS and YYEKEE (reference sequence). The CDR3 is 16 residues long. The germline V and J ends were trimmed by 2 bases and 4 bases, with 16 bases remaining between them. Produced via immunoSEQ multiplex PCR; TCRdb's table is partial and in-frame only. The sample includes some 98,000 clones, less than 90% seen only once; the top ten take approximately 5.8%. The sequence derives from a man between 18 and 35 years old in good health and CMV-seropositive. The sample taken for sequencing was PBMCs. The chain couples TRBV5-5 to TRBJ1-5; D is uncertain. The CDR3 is CASSFQARIENQPQHF. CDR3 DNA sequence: TGTGCCAGCAGCTTTCAGGCACGGATAGAAAATCAGCCCCAGCATTTT.